This TCR beta chain was sequenced during a study of T cell responses to AZD1222 COVID-19 vaccine. Study-level results: Baseline testing showed seropositivity in only a handful of AZD1222 recipients. Dominant at 160-218 and 743-854, vaccine-associated CD4 TCRs also spanned spike.

Worth noting for this clone: Antigen specificity is unknown.

This CDR3 is built from 15 residues. V dropped 6 bases and J dropped 2; count of bases not matched to a gene: 6. Germline V gene sequence: CDR1 MNHEY, CDR2 SVGAGI. Clones were sequenced by immunoSEQ multiplex PCR, and TCRdb holds only the in-frame ones, with some missing. Of 93,000 or so clones in the sample, around 91% were seen once. The sample consisted of peripheral blood, taken on day 0 of AZD1222 vaccination. This receptor was identified in an adult in good health. The gene calls are TRBV6-5 and TRBJ2-2; 7 bases agree with TRBD2. Written as DNA, the CDR3 is TGTGCCAGCAGCTTCGGGACTATAAACACCGGGGAGCTGTTTTTT. Translating it yields CASSFGTINTGELFF.